This entry is about one T cell receptor beta chain. Its antigen is unknown. The sample belongs to a study of T cells expressing NK-cell markers. About the study: TCR beta repertoires came from sorted CD3+CD56+NKG2C+, CD3+CD56+NKG2C- and CD3+CD56-NKG2C+ T cells. The sequencing cohort of eight donors included seven HCMV-seropositive individuals and one seronegative individual. Study-wide results and limits: Dominant NKG2C+ clonotypes accounted for about 1.0-7.0% of CD8+ T cells in about 6 donors. The CD3+CD56-NKG2C+ fraction of a few donors was also led by these clonotypes.

TCRdb re-analyzed the 5' RACE reads; it lists each CDR3 protein once, without DNA. This repertoire includes about 260,000 distinct CDR3 sequences. The CDR3 is 14 residues long. Germline CDR1 SQVTM, CDR2 ANQGSEA. V and J are TRBV29-1 and TRBJ2-5; the D call from TCRdb, TRBD1, cannot be confirmed without DNA. The source material was blood T cells: a sorted CD56 or NKG2C T cell subset, CD4+ or CD8+ T cells, or bulk PBMC T cells (not recorded which). The receptor was derived from a man aged 18 to 30 in good health. This CDR3 is CSAPEGVSKETQYF.